The source of this TCR beta chain is a study of patients and donors after allogeneic stem cell transplantation. After removal of 3 bases from V and 5 bases from J, the junction contained 10 bases not matched to a gene. CDR1 is MGHRA, CDR2 YSYEKL, per germline. The CDR3 consists of 16 residues. Using its own MiXCR run on the RT-PCR reads, TCRdb lists one record per CDR3 protein. In the table there are about 960,000 distinct CDR3 sequences, roughly 18% of which are singletons. Sequenced: blood, either unsorted or a sorted T cell fraction (not recorded which). The TCR originated in a human donor who was either an allogeneic HSCT recipient or a stem cell or donor lymphocyte infusion donor (not recorded which). It is not recorded whose cells these are; they may come from a transplant donor. The chain has TRBV4-1 and TRBJ1-5; TRBD1 agrees at 7 bases. CDR3 loop: CASSHRTRDRDQPQHF. CDR3 DNA: TGCGCCAGCAGCCACAGAACGCGTGACAGGGATCAGCCCCAGCATTTT.